This T cell receptor beta chain was observed in a study of cytomegalovirus exposure and HLA in healthy donors. Study-level results: Analysis was carried out at a later point, and it linked a missense DCLRE1C variant to TCR beta V- and J-gene trimming. Association of 16,951 TCR beta sequences with HLA alleles was found at 0.05 false discovery rate in a later analysis. Rare TCR sequences dominated, though some public TCRs recurred in many donors.

Use of 60 Vbeta and 13 Jbeta primers characterized the PCR. Method: immunoSEQ multiplex PCR; TCRdb's copy keeps in-frame clones and lacks some. The top ten hold about 7.7% of the sample, which has 180,000 or so clones, roughly 73% seen once. With 0 bases removed from V and 1 base from J, the gap between germline ends came to 5 bases. The CDR3 is 14 residues long. Looked up from germline, CDR1 is SGHTA and CDR2 is FQGNSA. A remark on this clone: What it recognizes is unknown.

The sample comprised PBMCs. The source of this sequence is a woman in her 40s in good health and CMV-seropositive. The J gene is TRBJ2-3, the V gene TRBV7-2; D remains ambiguous. The CDR3 protein is CASSLATGTDTQYF. The CDR3 DNA is TGTGCCAGCAGCTTAGCAACAGGCACAGATACGCAGTATTTT.